This T cell receptor beta chain was sequenced during a study of blood T cell repertoires in COVID-19. Germline V gene sequence: CDR1 MNHEY, CDR2 SVGAGI. Unmatched junction bases numbered 6, after V lost 7 bases and J lost 3 bases. The CDR3 has 14 residues. How the authors handled the data: Nucleated cell number was recorded as an estimate derived from reference gene primer amplification. Generated by immunoSEQ multiplex PCR, the TCRdb table keeps only in-frame clones and is missing some. D and trimming were read from the DNA, whereas the V and J calls and clone size are those reported in that table. The data contain 70,000 or so clones, around 87% of them singletons.

Sequencing input: peripheral blood. The V and J genes are TRBV6-5 and TRBJ1-3, with 7 positions matching TRBD1. This clonotype originated in a woman older than 75 with active or convalescent COVID-19. The CDR3 DNA follows: TGTGCCAGCATTAAGGGGGCCAGTGGAAACACCATATATTTT. The encoded protein is CASIKGASGNTIYF.